Here is one TCR beta chain with its context. What it binds is unknown. This sample is drawn from a study of cytomegalovirus exposure and HLA in healthy donors. Study-level background: Most genotyped donors, over 70% of some 400, had Caucasian-associated genetic ancestry. Study-level points and caveats: A later analysis by the authors found several of the most significant clusters apparently linked to common viral pathogens. In presence/absence analyses, roughly uniform sequencing depth across donors was assumed.

The germline V gene encodes CDR1 SEHNR and CDR2 FQNEAQ (reference sequence). The CDR3 consists of 17 residues. V gave up 3 bases and J gave up 0 bases; unmatched junction bases: 8. PCR involved 60 Vbeta and 13 Jbeta primers. Only in-frame clones appear in the TCRdb table, and some are missing; sequencing was by immunoSEQ multiplex PCR. Here the sample spans about 130,000 clones, about 70% being singletons. The sequence came from a man aged 40-50 years in good health and CMV-seronegative. This chain links TRBV7-9 with TRBJ1-2; 9 bases fit TRBD1. Material for sequencing was PBMCs. CDR3 sequence reads: CASSFAGDRVANYGYTF. CDR3 in DNA: TGTGCCAGCAGCTTCGCTGGGGACAGGGTGGCTAACTATGGCTACACCTTC.